This T cell receptor beta chain was sequenced during a study of cytomegalovirus exposure and HLA in healthy donors. Study observations and caveats: In a later analysis, productive TCRs from donors in an Asian-associated ancestry cluster reportedly carried fewer N-insertions than the cohort mean.

Researchers ran the PCR with 60 Vbeta and 13 Jbeta primers. Some clones are missing from TCRdb's copy, which holds only in-frame ones; the method was immunoSEQ multiplex PCR. The repertoire has under 200,000 clones, around 80% of them found once; the top ten carry 1.5% to 2%. A remark on this clone: The antigen remains undetermined.

CDR1 is SNHLY and CDR2 is FYNNEI in the germline V gene. This CDR3 has 17 amino acids. The ends lost 4 bases at V and 4 bases at J; junction bases unmatched: 13. The sample consisted of PBMCs. V gene TRBV2 combines with J gene TRBJ2-1; 7 positions agree with TRBD2. This TCR came from a middle-aged man in good health and CMV-seropositive. CDR3 sequence: CASSGLRGSGRYNEQFF. Here the CDR3 DNA reads TGTGCCAGCAGTGGGTTGCGGGGGTCAGGTCGGTACAATGAGCAGTTCTTC.